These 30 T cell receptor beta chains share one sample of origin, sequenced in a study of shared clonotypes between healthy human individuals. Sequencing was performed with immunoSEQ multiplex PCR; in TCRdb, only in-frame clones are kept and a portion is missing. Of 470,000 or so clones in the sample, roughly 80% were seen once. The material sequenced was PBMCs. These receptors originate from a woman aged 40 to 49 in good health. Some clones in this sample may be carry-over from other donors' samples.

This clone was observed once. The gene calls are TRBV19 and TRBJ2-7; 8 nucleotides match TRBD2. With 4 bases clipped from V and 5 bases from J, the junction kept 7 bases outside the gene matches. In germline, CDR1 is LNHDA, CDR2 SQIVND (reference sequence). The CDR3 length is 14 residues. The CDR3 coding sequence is TGTGCCAGTAGTAAAATAGCGGGACGCAACGAGCAGTACTTC. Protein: CASSKIAGRNEQYF.

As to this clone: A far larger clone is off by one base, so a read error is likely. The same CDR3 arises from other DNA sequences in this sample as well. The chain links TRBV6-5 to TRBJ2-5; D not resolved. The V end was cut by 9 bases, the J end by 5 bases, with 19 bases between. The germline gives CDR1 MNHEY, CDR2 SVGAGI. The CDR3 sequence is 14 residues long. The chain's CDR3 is CASSRRPLLETQYF. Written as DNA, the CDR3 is TGTGCCAGTAGCCGACGGCCGCTTTTGGAGACCCAGTACTTC.

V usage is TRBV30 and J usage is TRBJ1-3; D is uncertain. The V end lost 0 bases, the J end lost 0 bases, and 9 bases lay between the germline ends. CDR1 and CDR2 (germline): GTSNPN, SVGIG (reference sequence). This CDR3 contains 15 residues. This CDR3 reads CAWSVRQSSGNTIYF. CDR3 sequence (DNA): TGTGCCTGGAGTGTACGGCAGAGCTCTGGAAACACCATATATTTT.

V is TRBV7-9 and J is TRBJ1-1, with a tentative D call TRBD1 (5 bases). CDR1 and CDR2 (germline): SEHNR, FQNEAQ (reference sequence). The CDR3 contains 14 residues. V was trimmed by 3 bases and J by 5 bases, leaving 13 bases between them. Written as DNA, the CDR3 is TGTGCCAGCAGCTTTGTCAGGGTGGGAACTGAAGCTTTCTTT. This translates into CASSFVRVGTEAFF. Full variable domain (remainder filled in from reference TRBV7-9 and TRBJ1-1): DTGVSQNPRHKITKRGQNVTFRCDPISEHNRLYWYRQTLGQGPEFLTYFQNEAQLEKSRLLSDRFSAERPKGSFSTLEIQRTEQGDSAMYLCASSFVRVGTEAFFGQGTRLTVV.

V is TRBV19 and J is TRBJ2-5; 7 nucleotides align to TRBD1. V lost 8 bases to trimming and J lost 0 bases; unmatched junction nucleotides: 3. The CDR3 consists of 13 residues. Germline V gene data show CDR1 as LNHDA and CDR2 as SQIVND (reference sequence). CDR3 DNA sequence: TGTGCCAGTTCGACAGGGCACCAAGAGACCCAGTACTTC. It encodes CASSTGHQETQYF.

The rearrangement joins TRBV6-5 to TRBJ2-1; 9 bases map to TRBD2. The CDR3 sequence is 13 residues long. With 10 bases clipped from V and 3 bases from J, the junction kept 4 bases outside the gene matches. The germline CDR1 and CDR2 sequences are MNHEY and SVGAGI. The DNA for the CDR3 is TGTGCCACCAAGACTAGCGGCTACAATGAGCAGTTCTTC. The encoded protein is CATKTSGYNEQFF.

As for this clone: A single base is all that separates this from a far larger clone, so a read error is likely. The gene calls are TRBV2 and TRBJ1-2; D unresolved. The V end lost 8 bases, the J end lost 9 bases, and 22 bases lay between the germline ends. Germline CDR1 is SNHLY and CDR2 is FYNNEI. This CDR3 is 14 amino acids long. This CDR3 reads CASVDGATLYSYTF. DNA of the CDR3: TGTGCCAGCGTCGACGGAGCCACTTTGTATAGCTACACCTTC.

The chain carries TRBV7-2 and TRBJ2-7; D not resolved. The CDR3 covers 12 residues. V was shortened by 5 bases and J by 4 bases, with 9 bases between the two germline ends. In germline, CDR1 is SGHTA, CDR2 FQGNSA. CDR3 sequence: CASSARAYEQYF. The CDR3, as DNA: TGTGCCAGCAGCGCCCGGGCTTACGAGCAGTACTTC.

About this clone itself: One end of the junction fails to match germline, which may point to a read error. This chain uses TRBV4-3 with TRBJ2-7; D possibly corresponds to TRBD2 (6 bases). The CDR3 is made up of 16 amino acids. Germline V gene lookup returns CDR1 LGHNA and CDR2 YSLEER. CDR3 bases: TGCGCCAGCAGCCAAGATAATGGTAGCGGAGCCTACGAGCAGTGCTTC. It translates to CASSQDNGSGAYEQCF.

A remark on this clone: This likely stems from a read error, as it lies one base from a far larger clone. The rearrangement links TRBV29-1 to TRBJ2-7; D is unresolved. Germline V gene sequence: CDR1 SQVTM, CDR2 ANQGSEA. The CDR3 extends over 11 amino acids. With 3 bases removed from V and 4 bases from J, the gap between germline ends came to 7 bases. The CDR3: CSVDSSYEQYF. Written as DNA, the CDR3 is TGCAGCGTTGATTCGAGTTACGAGCAGTACTTC.

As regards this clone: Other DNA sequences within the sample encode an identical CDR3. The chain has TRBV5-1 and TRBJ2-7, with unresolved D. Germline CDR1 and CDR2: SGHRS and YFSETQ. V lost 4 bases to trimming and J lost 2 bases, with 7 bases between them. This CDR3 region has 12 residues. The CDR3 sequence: CASSLDAYEQYF. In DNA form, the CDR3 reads TGCGCCAGCAGCCTGGACGCCTACGAGCAGTACTTC.

The CDR3 loop reads CASSLGDGAIGYEQYF. The CDR3 nucleotides are TGTGCCAGCAGCTTAGGGGACGGAGCGATCGGGTACGAGCAGTACTTC. This chain uses TRBV7-2 with TRBJ2-7; D could derive from TRBD1 or TRBD2 (5 bases each). The ends were cut back, 1 base at V and 4 bases at J, with 17 bases in the middle. This CDR3 is built from 16 residues. Looked up from germline, CDR1 is SGHTA and CDR2 is FQGNSA. Variable domain in full (rest from reference TRBV7-2 and TRBJ2-7): GAGVSQSPSNKVTEKGKDVELRCDPISGHTALYWYRQSLGQGLEFLIYFQGNSAPDKSGLPSDRFSAERTGGSVSTLTIQRTQQEDSAVYLCASSLGDGAIGYEQYFGPGTRLTVT.

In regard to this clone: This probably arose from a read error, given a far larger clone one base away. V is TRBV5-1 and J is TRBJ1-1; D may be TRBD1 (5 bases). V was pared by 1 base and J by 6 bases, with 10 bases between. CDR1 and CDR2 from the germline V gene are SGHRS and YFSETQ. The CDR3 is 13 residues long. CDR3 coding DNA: TGCGCCAGCAGCTTGCAGGGTGCGTCTGAAGCTTTCTTT. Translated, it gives CASSLQGASEAFF.

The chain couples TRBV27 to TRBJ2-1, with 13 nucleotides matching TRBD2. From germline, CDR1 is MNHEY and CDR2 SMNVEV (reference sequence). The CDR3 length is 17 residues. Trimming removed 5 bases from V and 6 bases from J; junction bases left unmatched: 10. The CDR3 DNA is TGTGCCAGCAGTCTGAGACTAGCGGGAGGTCGGGGCAATGAGCAGTTCTTC. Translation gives CASSLRLAGGRGNEQFF.

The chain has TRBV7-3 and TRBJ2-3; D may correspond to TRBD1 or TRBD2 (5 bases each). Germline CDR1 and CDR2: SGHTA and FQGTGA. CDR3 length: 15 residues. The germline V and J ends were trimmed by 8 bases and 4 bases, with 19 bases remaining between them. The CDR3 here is CASAGGRTLADTQYF. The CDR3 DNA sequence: TGTGCCAGCGCTGGGGGACGTACACTAGCAGATACGCAGTATTTT. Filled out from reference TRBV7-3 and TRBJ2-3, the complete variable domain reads GAGVSQTPSNKVTEKGKYVELRCDPISGHTALYWYRQSLGQGPEFLIYFQGTGAADDSGLPNDRFFAVRPEGSVSTLKIQRTERGDSAVYLCASAGGRTLADTQYFGPGTRLTVL.

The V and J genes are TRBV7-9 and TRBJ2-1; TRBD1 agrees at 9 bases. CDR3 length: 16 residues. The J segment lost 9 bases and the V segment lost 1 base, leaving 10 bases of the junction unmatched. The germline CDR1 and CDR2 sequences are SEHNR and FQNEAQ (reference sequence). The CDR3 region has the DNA TGTGCCAGCAGCTTAGGGGGACAGGGTGAGTGGAGTGAGCAGTTCTTC. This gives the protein CASSLGGQGEWSEQFF.

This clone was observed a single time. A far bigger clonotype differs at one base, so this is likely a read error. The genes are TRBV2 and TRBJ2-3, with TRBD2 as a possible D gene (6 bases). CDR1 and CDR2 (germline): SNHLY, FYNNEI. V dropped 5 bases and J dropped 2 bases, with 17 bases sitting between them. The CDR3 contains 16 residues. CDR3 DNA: TGTGCCAGCAGTCCCCTGGGGGGACGGGACACAGATACGCAGTATTTT. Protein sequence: CASSPLGGRDTDTQYF.

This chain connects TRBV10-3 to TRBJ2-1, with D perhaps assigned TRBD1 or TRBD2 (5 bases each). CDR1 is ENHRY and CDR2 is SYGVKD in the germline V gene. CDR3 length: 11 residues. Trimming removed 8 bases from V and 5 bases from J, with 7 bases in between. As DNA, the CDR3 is TGTGCCATCGGGGGACACAATGAGCAGTTCTTC. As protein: CAIGGHNEQFF.

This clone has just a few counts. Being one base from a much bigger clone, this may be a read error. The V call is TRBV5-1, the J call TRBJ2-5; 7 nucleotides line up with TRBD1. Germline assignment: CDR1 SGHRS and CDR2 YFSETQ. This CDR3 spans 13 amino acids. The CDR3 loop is CVSSAQGDETQYF. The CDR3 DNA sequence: TGCGTCAGCAGCGCTCAGGGGGATGAGACCCAGTACTTC.

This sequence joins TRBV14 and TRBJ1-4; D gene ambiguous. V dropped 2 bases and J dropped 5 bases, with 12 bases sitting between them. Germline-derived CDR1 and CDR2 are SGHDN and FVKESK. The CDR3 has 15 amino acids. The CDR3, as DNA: TGTGCCAGCAGCCAATGGCGGGGAGGAAATGAAAAACTGTTTTTT. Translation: CASSQWRGGNEKLFF. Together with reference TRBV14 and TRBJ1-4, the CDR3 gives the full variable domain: EAGVTQFPSHSVIEKGQTVTLRCDPISGHDNLYWYRRVMGKEIKFLLHFVKESKQDESGMPNNRFLAERTGGTYSTLKVQPAELEDSGVYFCASSQWRGGNEKLFFGSGTQLSVL.

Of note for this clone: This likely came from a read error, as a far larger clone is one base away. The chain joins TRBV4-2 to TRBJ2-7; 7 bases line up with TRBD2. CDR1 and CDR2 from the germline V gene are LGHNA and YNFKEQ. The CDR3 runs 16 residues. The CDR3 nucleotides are TGTGCCAGCAGCAAAGAAATGGGAGGGGCCTCCTACGAGCAGTACTTC. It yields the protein CASSKEMGGASYEQYF.

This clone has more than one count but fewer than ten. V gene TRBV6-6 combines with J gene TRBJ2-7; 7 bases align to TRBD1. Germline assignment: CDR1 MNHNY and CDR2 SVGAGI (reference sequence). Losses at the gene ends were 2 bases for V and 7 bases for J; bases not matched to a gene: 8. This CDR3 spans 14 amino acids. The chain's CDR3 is CASSYPGGRIEQYF. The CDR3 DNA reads TGTGCCAGCAGTTACCCAGGGGGTAGAATAGAGCAGTACTTC.

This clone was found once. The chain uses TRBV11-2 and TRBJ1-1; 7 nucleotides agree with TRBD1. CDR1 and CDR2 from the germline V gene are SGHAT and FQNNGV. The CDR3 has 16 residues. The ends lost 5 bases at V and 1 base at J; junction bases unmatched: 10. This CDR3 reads CASSPRGVFKNTEAFF. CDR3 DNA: TGTGCCAGCAGCCCCAGGGGGGTTTTTAAGAACACTGAAGCTTTCTTT.

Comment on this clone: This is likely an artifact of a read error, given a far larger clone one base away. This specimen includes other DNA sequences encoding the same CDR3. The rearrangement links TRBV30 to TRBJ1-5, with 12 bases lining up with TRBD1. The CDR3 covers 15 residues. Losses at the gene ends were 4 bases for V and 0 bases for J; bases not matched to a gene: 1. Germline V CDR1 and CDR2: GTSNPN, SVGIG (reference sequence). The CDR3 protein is CAWKGQGASNQPQHF. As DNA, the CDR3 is TGTGCCTGGAAGGGACAGGGGGCTAGCAATCAGCCCCAGCATTTT.

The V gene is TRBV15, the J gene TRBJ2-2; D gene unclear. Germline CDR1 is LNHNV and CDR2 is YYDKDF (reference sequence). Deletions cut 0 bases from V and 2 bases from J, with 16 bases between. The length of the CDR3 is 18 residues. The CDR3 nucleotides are TGTGCCACCAGCAGAGATGGTGTTGATGGAGCCAACACCGGGGAGCTGTTTTTT. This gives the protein CATSRDGVDGANTGELFF.

CDR3 DNA sequence: TGTGCCAGCAGCTTAGGAGCTGGTCAGCCCCAGCATTTT. Protein product: CASSLGAGQPQHF. The V gene is TRBV7-9, the J gene TRBJ1-5; D is uncertain. The CDR3 has 13 amino acids. V was clipped by 1 base and J by 6 bases, with 7 bases between them. Germline assignment: CDR1 SEHNR and CDR2 FQNEAQ (reference sequence). The full variable domain, completed using reference TRBV7-9 and TRBJ1-5, is DTGVSQNPRHKITKRGQNVTFRCDPISEHNRLYWYRQTLGQGPEFLTYFQNEAQLEKSRLLSDRFSAERPKGSFSTLEIQRTEQGDSAMYLCASSLGAGQPQHFGDGTRLSIL.

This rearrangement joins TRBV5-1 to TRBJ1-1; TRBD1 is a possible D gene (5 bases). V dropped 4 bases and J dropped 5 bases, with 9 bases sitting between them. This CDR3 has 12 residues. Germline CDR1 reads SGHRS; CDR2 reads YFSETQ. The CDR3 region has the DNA TGCGCCAGCAGCATTGGGGGGACTGAAGCTTTCTTT. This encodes CASSIGGTEAFF.

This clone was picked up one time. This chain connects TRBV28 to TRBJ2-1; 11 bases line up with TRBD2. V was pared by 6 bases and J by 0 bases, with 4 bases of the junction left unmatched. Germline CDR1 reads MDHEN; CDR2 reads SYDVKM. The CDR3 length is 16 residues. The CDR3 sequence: CASSPSGRSSYNEQFF. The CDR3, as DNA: TGTGCCAGCAGCCCTAGCGGGAGGAGCTCCTACAATGAGCAGTTCTTC.

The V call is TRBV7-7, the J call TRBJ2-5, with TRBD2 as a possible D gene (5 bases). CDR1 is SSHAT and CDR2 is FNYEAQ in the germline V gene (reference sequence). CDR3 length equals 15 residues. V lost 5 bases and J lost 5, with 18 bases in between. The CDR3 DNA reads TGTGCCAGCAGCGTGGATCGGACTCCTCGGGAGACCCAGTACTTC. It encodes CASSVDRTPRETQYF.

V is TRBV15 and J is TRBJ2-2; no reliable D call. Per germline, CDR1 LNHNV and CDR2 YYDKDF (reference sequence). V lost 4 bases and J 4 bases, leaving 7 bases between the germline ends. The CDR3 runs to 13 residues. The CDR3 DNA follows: TGTGCCACCAGCATCAAGGTCACCGGGGAGCTGTTTTTT. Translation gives CATSIKVTGELFF.